The clone carrying this T cell receptor (beta chain) was observed many times. Each cDNA molecule carried a unique molecular identifier. In TCRdb, the 5' RACE reads were re-called with MiXCR into one record per CDR3 protein. Counted here are fewer than 25,000 distinct CDR3 sequences, 3.6% occurring once; the ten biggest clones make up around 5.4%. This sample was included in a study of early T cells in non-severe SARS-CoV-2 infection. Trimming at V came to 8 bases and at J to 0 bases, leaving 7 bases not matched to a gene. The length of the CDR3 is 16 residues. Sequencing was carried out using whole blood. This receptor was identified in an adult who was a healthcare worker with PCR-confirmed SARS-CoV-2 infection or an uninfected control (not recorded which). J is TRBJ1-1 and V is TRBV12-3 or TRBV12-4; TRBD1 aligns across 12 bases. CDR3 in DNA: TGTGCCAGCTGGGGGGGACAGGGGGCTATGAACACTGAAGCTTTCTTT. Translating gives CASWGGQGAMNTEAFF.